One sample yielded the 3 T cell receptor beta chains listed below, sequenced in a study of PD-1 blockade in mismatch repair-deficient tumors listed by TCRdb under 2017. Library preparation was by the immunoSEQ multiplex PCR assay. Drawn from immuneACCESS, this table holds only the in-frame rearrangements with V and J called that TCRdb kept. Clones are partly lost; checked studies trace under half to an unresolved V gene and leave the rest unexplained. Counted in this sample were about 68,000 clones; approximately 80% of them appeared once. The ten top clones hold 4.5% to 6% of the sample. Sequenced here: peripheral blood, sampled 2 weeks after starting pembrolizumab. Every receptor here comes from an adult with mismatch repair-deficient cancer.

This rearrangement joins TRBV6-5 to TRBJ2-7, with D unclear. In germline, CDR1 is MNHEY, CDR2 SVGAGI. This CDR3 comprises 14 residues. Trimming left V 4 bases short and J 1 base short, with 11 bases between. CDR3 bases: TGTGCCAGCAGTTTCAGGTTCGGGTCCTACGAGCAGTACTTC. This gives the protein CASSFRFGSYEQYF.

V and J are TRBV6-6 and TRBJ2-2; no reliable D call. This CDR3 spans 12 amino acids. Germline-derived CDR1 and CDR2 are MNHNY and SVGAGI (reference sequence). V lost 4 bases and J 6 bases, leaving 6 bases between the germline ends. The CDR3 loop reads CASSFRSGELFF. CDR3 DNA sequence: TGTGCCAGCAGTTTTCGTTCCGGGGAGCTGTTTTTT.

This clone was seen once. The chain recombines TRBV19 with TRBJ1-2; the D gene is possibly TRBD1 (6 bases). CDR3 length equals 15 residues. Germline V gene sequence: CDR1 LNHDA, CDR2 SQIVND (reference sequence). V lost 6 bases, J lost 0 bases, and 14 bases lay in between. The CDR3 DNA sequence: TGTGCCAGTAGCCTTGGGACAAAACCTAACTATGGCTACACCTTC. It specifies CASSLGTKPNYGYTF.